These 31 T cell receptor beta chains came from one sample sequenced in a study of OX40 agonist ivuxolimab in advanced cancers. Measured with immunoSEQ multiplex PCR; TCRdb has only the in-frame clones, and not every one. The sample carries approximately 69,000 clones, around 94% recorded once. The sample in question was CD4+ or CD8+ T cells sorted from blood, obtained in a trial of the OX40 agonist ivuxolimab. The receptor source for this set is an adult with an advanced solid tumor such as melanoma, head and neck, liver or kidney cancer.

CDR3 residues: CASSAGQAIEKLFF. The CDR3 DNA follows: TGTGCCAGCAGCGCGGGACAGGCAATCGAAAAACTGTTTTTT. The gene calls are TRBV9 and TRBJ1-4; 8 bases agree with TRBD1. The CDR3 has 14 amino acids. The V gene end was trimmed by 3 bases and the J gene end by 8 bases; junction bases not matched to a gene: 6. Germline V lookup: CDR1 SGDLS, CDR2 YYNGEE.

The chain carries TRBV9 and TRBJ2-3; the D call may be TRBD1 or TRBD2 (5 bases each). The germline CDR1 and CDR2 sequences are SGDLS and YYNGEE. The germline V and J ends were trimmed by 2 bases and 2 bases, with 15 bases remaining between them. This CDR3 contains 16 residues. This CDR3 reads CASSVVWDHNTDTQYF. The CDR3 DNA is TGTGCCAGCAGCGTGGTTTGGGACCACAACACAGATACGCAGTATTTT. The entire variable domain, with the rest obtained from reference TRBV9 and TRBJ2-3, is as follows: DSGVTQTPKHLITATGQRVTLRCSPRSGDLSVYWYQQSLDQGLQFLIQYYNGEERAKGNILERFSAQQFPDLHSELNLSSLELGDSALYFCASSVVWDHNTDTQYFGPGTRLTVL.

The chain is built from TRBV4-1 and TRBJ1-5, with 9 bases aligning to TRBD1. V gave up 4 bases and J gave up 4 bases; unmatched junction bases: 8. This CDR3 region has 16 residues. CDR1 and CDR2 from the germline V gene are MGHRA and YSYEKL. CDR3 sequence: CASSPRTGTGNQPQHF. For the CDR3, the DNA is TGCGCCAGCAGCCCGAGAACCGGGACAGGGAATCAGCCCCAGCATTTT.

This clone was seen only a few times. This chain uses TRBV14 with TRBJ1-5; TRBD1 aligns across 9 bases. V lost 4 bases to trimming and J lost 4 bases; unmatched junction nucleotides: 5. Per germline, CDR1 SGHDN and CDR2 FVKESK. CDR3 length equals 15 residues. CDR3 sequence: CASSPGTGTNQPQHF. The DNA of the CDR3 is TGTGCCAGCAGCCCCGGGACAGGGACTAATCAGCCCCAGCATTTT.

The chain employs TRBV27 and TRBJ2-7, with TRBD1 matching 8 bases. V shed 10 bases and J 3 bases; nucleotides not matched to a gene: 8. CDR3 size: 13 residues. CDR1 is MNHEY and CDR2 is SMNVEV in the germline V gene (reference sequence). The DNA of the CDR3 is TGTGCCACCAGATACGGGACAGGCTACGAGCAGTACTTC. Encoded protein: CATRYGTGYEQYF.

The chain has TRBV19 and TRBJ2-7; 10 positions agree with TRBD1. CDR3 size: 15 residues. The germline CDR1 and CDR2 sequences are LNHDA and SQIVND (reference sequence). V lost 2 bases and J lost 2; bases outside the gene matches: 3. CDR3 in DNA: TGTGCCAGTAGTATAACCGGGACAGGGGCCTACGAGCAGTACTTC. Protein product: CASSITGTGAYEQYF.

The gene calls are TRBV11-2 and TRBJ2-6; D is ambiguous. Germline-derived CDR1 and CDR2 are SGHAT and FQNNGV. CDR3 length equals 16 residues. V was shortened by 5 bases and J by 2 bases, with 13 bases between the two germline ends. DNA for the CDR3: TGTGCCAGCAGCCCCGGCTTTGGCCCTGGGGCCAACGTCCTGACTTTC. Encoded protein: CASSPGFGPGANVLTF.

For the CDR3, the DNA is TGCAGCGGGTTCCTTGACTACGAGCAGTACTTC. Protein sequence: CSGFLDYEQYF. V and J are TRBV29-1 and TRBJ2-7; unclear D gene. Germline CDR1 is SQVTM and CDR2 is ANQGSEA. The V gene lost 7 bases and the J gene lost 3 bases, with 10 bases spanning the gap. The CDR3 contains 11 residues.

The rearrangement joins TRBV5-8 to TRBJ1-1, with 7 bases aligning to TRBD1. V shed 4 bases and J 4 bases; nucleotides not matched to a gene: 4. The CDR3 consists of 13 residues. Per germline, CDR1 SGHTS and CDR2 YDEGEE. The CDR3 DNA follows: TGTGCCAGCAGCCCAGGGGGTAGCACTGAAGCTTTCTTT. It specifies CASSPGGSTEAFF.

This sequence joins TRBV21-1 and TRBJ1-2. TRBV21-1 is reported as a pseudogene. The CDR3 runs 12 residues. The CDR3 nucleotides are TGTGCCACCCCTGGAGGGGACTATGGCTACACCTTC. As protein: CATPGGDYGYTF.

The chain carries TRBV7-3 and TRBJ2-1; tentative D call: TRBD2 (5 bases). The CDR3 is 16 residues long. Trimming removed 3 bases at V and 3 bases at J, with 15 bases between. From germline, CDR1 is SGHTA and CDR2 FQGTGA. As DNA, the CDR3 is TGTGCCAGCAGCTTTTCGTCGAGGGAGATCTACAATGAGCAGTTCTTC. As protein: CASSFSSREIYNEQFF.

The chain couples TRBV19 to TRBJ1-2; D possibly corresponds to TRBD1 (6 bases). This CDR3 comprises 14 residues. Germline CDR1 reads LNHDA; CDR2 reads SQIVND (reference sequence). Trimming shortened V by 2 bases and J by 10 bases, and 17 bases separated the two germline ends. CDR3 amino acids: CASSIHSGAIDYTF. In DNA form, the CDR3 reads TGTGCCAGTAGTATACACTCAGGGGCGATCGACTACACCTTC.

The chain carries TRBV19 and TRBJ1-5; maybe TRBD1 (5 bases). Germline V lookup: CDR1 LNHDA, CDR2 SQIVND (reference sequence). Trimming left V 7 bases short and J 9 bases short, with 19 bases between. The CDR3 covers 14 residues. CDR3 sequence reads: CASIRGPGPGPQHF. In nucleotides, the CDR3 is TGTGCCAGTATTAGAGGACCGGGACCGGGGCCCCAGCATTTT.

The chain couples TRBV7-6 to TRBJ2-3; 11 nucleotides align to TRBD2. The V and J ends lost 1 base and 2 bases, in that order; junction bases with no gene match: 5. This CDR3 spans 17 amino acids. Looked up from germline, CDR1 is SGHVS and CDR2 is FNYEAQ. The CDR3 loop is CASSLVTSGADTDTQYF. In nucleotides, the CDR3 is TGTGCCAGCAGCTTAGTGACTAGCGGGGCTGACACAGATACGCAGTATTTT.

The V call is TRBV9, the J call TRBJ2-5; D gene uncertain. This CDR3 has 14 residues. Between the trimmed V and J ends, which lost 3 bases and 2 bases, there was a span of 11 bases. Germline CDR1 reads SGDLS; CDR2 reads YYNGEE. The CDR3 protein is CASSEPARQETQYF. Here the CDR3 DNA reads TGTGCCAGCAGCGAGCCGGCTCGTCAAGAGACCCAGTACTTC.

The V call is TRBV5-8, the J call TRBJ1-2; TRBD1 aligns across 9 bases. CDR3 length: 16 residues. Germline values: CDR1 SGHTS, CDR2 YDEGEE. Unmatched junction bases numbered 8, after V lost 2 bases and J lost 3 bases. The CDR3 DNA follows: TGTGCCAGCAGCTTCGCGGACAGGGGATCGGACTATGGCTACACCTTC. Protein sequence: CASSFADRGSDYGYTF.

This chain uses TRBV5-4 with TRBJ2-3, with a weak D call TRBD2 (6 bases). This CDR3 region has 16 residues. In germline, CDR1 is SGHNT, CDR2 YYREEE (reference sequence). V shed 2 bases and J shed 0 bases, with 13 bases lying between them. The CDR3 loop reads CASSFFLAPSTDTQYF. DNA of the CDR3: TGTGCCAGCAGCTTTTTTCTAGCGCCCAGCACAGATACGCAGTATTTT.

The V gene is TRBV28, the J gene TRBJ1-4; TRBD1 matches 9 bases. Per the germline V gene, CDR1 is MDHEN and CDR2 is SYDVKM. J lost 8 bases, V lost 2 bases, and 0 bases had no gene match. The CDR3 is 13 amino acids. The CDR3 region is CASSLGTGEKLFF. In DNA, the CDR3 is TGTGCCAGCAGTTTAGGGACAGGGGAAAAACTGTTTTTT. The full variable domain, rest sourced from reference TRBV28 and TRBJ1-4, is DVKVTQSSRYLVKRTGEKVFLECVQDMDHENMFWYRQDPGLGLRLIYFSYDVKMKEKGDIPEGYSVSREKKERFSLILESASTNQTSMYLCASSLGTGEKLFFGSGTQLSVL.

This chain links TRBV18 with TRBJ1-1; D possibly corresponds to TRBD1 (6 bases). V shed 3 bases and J shed 1 base, with 15 bases lying between them. In germline, CDR1 is KGHSH, CDR2 LQKENI. There are 16 residues in the CDR3. Here the CDR3 DNA reads TGTGCCAGCTCACCGGTCGCAGGGGAAGCGAACACTGAAGCTTTCTTT. Protein sequence: CASSPVAGEANTEAFF.

The chain employs TRBV27 and TRBJ1-5, with D perhaps TRBD1 (5 bases). Deletions cut 9 bases from V and 1 base from J, with 13 bases between. The CDR3 totals 14 residues. In germline, CDR1 is MNHEY, CDR2 SMNVEV (reference sequence). In DNA form, the CDR3 reads TGTGCCAGTAGAGGGGTCGGAAGCAATCAGCCCCAGCATTTT. As protein: CASRGVGSNQPQHF.

The chain couples TRBV7-3 to TRBJ1-2; D remains ambiguous. Trimming stripped 4 bases from V and 3 bases from J, with 12 bases between. The germline gives CDR1 SGHTA, CDR2 FQGTGA. The CDR3 is 14 residues long. CDR3 in amino acids: CASSSDPEDYGYTF. DNA for the CDR3: TGTGCCAGCAGCTCGGACCCCGAAGACTATGGCTACACCTTC.

This chain joins TRBV27 and TRBJ1-5, with 9 bases matching TRBD1. V dropped 5 bases and J dropped 7; count of bases not matched to a gene: 3. The CDR3 length is 13 residues. The germline gives CDR1 MNHEY, CDR2 SMNVEV (reference sequence). CDR3 sequence (DNA): TGTGCCAGCAGTGGACAGGGGCGGCAGCCCCAGCATTTT. It yields the protein CASSGQGRQPQHF.

For the CDR3, the DNA is TGTGCCAGCAGCTTGTCCCAGGGAACCTACGAGCAGTACTTC. It specifies CASSLSQGTYEQYF. This sequence joins TRBV7-2 and TRBJ2-7; a possible D gene is TRBD1 (5 bases). Germline CDR1 SGHTA, CDR2 FQGNSA. Trimming shortened V by 3 bases and J by 2 bases, and 11 bases separated the two germline ends. This CDR3 is built from 14 residues.

V is TRBV5-4 and J is TRBJ2-1; maybe TRBD2 (6 bases). V shed 0 bases and J shed 9 bases, with 16 bases lying between them. Germline CDR1 SGHNT, CDR2 YYREEE (reference sequence). The CDR3 covers 15 residues. The CDR3 DNA reads TGTGCCAGCAGCTTGGTCGGCGGGGCCCCCGGTGAGCAGTTCTTC. This sequence encodes CASSLVGGAPGEQFF.

The genes are TRBV7-9 and TRBJ1-3; the D is unclear. CDR3 length: 16 residues. CDR1 and CDR2 (germline): SEHNR, FQNEAQ (reference sequence). V lost 4 bases and J lost 2, with 15 bases in between. The CDR3 is CASSSPAASPGNTIYF. CDR3 nucleotide sequence: TGTGCCAGCAGCTCCCCGGCTGCCTCCCCTGGAAACACCATATATTTT. The entire variable domain, with the rest obtained from reference TRBV7-9 and TRBJ1-3, is as follows: DTGVSQNPRHKITKRGQNVTFRCDPISEHNRLYWYRQTLGQGPEFLTYFQNEAQLEKSRLLSDRFSAERPKGSFSTLEIQRTEQGDSAMYLCASSSPAASPGNTIYFGEGSWLTVV.

The chain links TRBV6-5 to TRBJ1-6; D may be TRBD1 (5 bases). The germline V and J ends were trimmed by 7 bases and 7 bases, with 14 bases remaining between them. CDR3 length: 14 residues. Germline V gene sequence: CDR1 MNHEY, CDR2 SVGAGI. The CDR3 DNA reads TGTGCCAGCACCCCGGGACTGGGGAATTCACCCCTCCACTTT. Its protein is CASTPGLGNSPLHF.

The table lists this clone with a count of one. This chain connects TRBV4-3 to TRBJ1-1; a possible D gene is TRBD1 (5 bases). The ends were cut back, 4 bases at V and 0 bases at J, with 15 bases in the middle. The CDR3 runs to 16 residues. Per germline, CDR1 LGHNA and CDR2 YSLEER. CDR3 residues: CASSPEVLTVNTEAFF. The CDR3 DNA reads TGCGCCAGCAGCCCTGAGGTATTGACAGTGAACACTGAAGCTTTCTTT.

The chain joins TRBV5-4 to TRBJ1-4; no firm D call. The germline V gene has CDR1 SGHNT and CDR2 YYREEE (reference sequence). Between the trimmed V and J ends, which lost 1 base and 8 bases, there was a span of 12 bases. This CDR3 comprises 14 residues. The CDR3 region is CASSLSGIGEKLFF. In DNA, the CDR3 is TGTGCCAGCAGCTTGTCCGGAATAGGGGAAAAACTGTTTTTT. Full variable domain (missing parts from reference TRBV5-4 and TRBJ1-4): ETGVTQSPTHLIKTRGQQVTLRCSSQSGHNTVSWYQQALGQGPQFIFQYYREEENGRGNFPPRFSGLQFPNYSSELNVNALELDDSALYLCASSLSGIGEKLFFGSGTQLSVL.

V gene TRBV5-1 combines with J gene TRBJ2-3; 10 bases match TRBD1. CDR3 length equals 17 residues. Per the germline V gene, CDR1 is SGHRS and CDR2 is YFSETQ. V lost 4 bases, J lost 2 bases, and 10 bases stayed unmatched. CDR3 residues: CASSLGTGEHLTDTQYF. The CDR3 coding sequence is TGCGCCAGCAGCCTAGGGACAGGGGAGCACCTCACAGATACGCAGTATTTT. Complete variable domain (other parts from reference TRBV5-1 and TRBJ2-3): KAGVTQTPRYLIKTRGQQVTLSCSPISGHRSVSWYQQTPGQGLQFLFEYFSETQRNKGNFPGRFSGRQFSNSRSEMNVSTLELGDSALYLCASSLGTGEHLTDTQYFGPGTRLTVL.

The gene calls are TRBV27 and TRBJ1-5; tentatively, D is TRBD1 (5 bases). Trimming shortened V by 0 bases and J by 10 bases, and 16 bases separated the two germline ends. The CDR3 totals 15 residues. Germline CDR1 MNHEY, CDR2 SMNVEV (reference sequence). The CDR3 reads CASSLSSGARRPQHF. The CDR3 coding sequence is TGTGCCAGCAGTTTATCAAGCGGGGCCAGGAGACCCCAGCATTTT.

The rearrangement links TRBV13 to TRBJ2-1, with 7 positions matching TRBD2. The CDR3 extends over 17 amino acids. Germline values: CDR1 PRHDT, CDR2 FYEKMQ (reference sequence). J gave up 7 bases and V 5 bases, and 17 bases lay outside the gene matches. The CDR3 is CASSAVLVAGDKNEQFF. The DNA for the CDR3 is TGTGCCAGCAGCGCCGTCCTCGTCGCGGGAGATAAAAATGAGCAGTTCTTC.